This TCR beta chain was profiled in a study of T cell responses to AZD1222 COVID-19 vaccine. Findings and limits, study-wide: Mostly white British, mostly female donors; authors suggested clonal diversity may be underestimated. The study identified only five or six AZD1222 recipients as seropositive at baseline.

Generated by immunoSEQ multiplex PCR, the TCRdb table keeps only in-frame clones and is missing some. The sample includes about 120,000 clones, 93% of them seen just once. J lost 5 bases, V lost 5 bases, and 14 bases had no gene match. Looked up from germline, CDR1 is MNHNY and CDR2 is SVGAGI (reference sequence). The CDR3 runs to 19 residues. With respect to this clone: As yet, its antigen is unknown.

The sequence derives from an adult who received the AZD1222 COVID-19 vaccine. Sample: peripheral blood, taken 28 days after the second AZD1222 dose. V gene TRBV6-6 combines with J gene TRBJ2-1, with 14 bases fitting TRBD2. The CDR3 region is CASSQWAPTSGRVNNEQFF. The CDR3 coding sequence is TGTGCCAGCAGTCAGTGGGCGCCGACTAGCGGGAGGGTGAACAATGAGCAGTTCTTC.